The rows below give T cell receptor beta chains drawn from one sample of a study of early T cells in non-severe SARS-CoV-2 infection. TCRdb re-called the 5' RACE reads with MiXCR, one entry per CDR3 protein. Of approximately 120,000 distinct CDR3 sequences in the sample, around 14% were seen once. The sequencing sample was made of whole blood. All receptors derive from an adult who was a healthcare worker with PCR-confirmed SARS-CoV-2 infection or an uninfected control (not recorded which). The CDR3 runs from the conserved cysteine through the conserved F or W. A D gene is named only where the DNA matches it firmly. Size tells how often a clone was seen (once, few, many) or the class of an expanded clone, and some rows leave it out.

J gene: TRBJ2-2
V gene: TRBV20-1
D gene: .
clone size: many
CDR3 protein: CSARGAIGRELFF
CDR3 DNA: TGCAGTGCTAGAGGGGCCATCGGCCGGGAGCTGTTTTTT

J gene: TRBJ2-2
V gene: TRBV12-3/TRBV12-4
D gene: .
clone size: few
CDR3 protein: CASSPLGGKTGELFF
CDR3 DNA: TGTGCCAGCAGCCCTCTGGGGGGAAAGACCGGGGAGCTGTTTTTT

J gene: TRBJ2-1
V gene: TRBV13
D gene: .
clone size: .
CDR3 protein: CASSPLGAGYNEQFF
CDR3 DNA: TGTGCCAGCAGCCCCCTGGGGGCTGGTTACAATGAGCAGTTCTTC

J gene: TRBJ2-7
V gene: TRBV30
D gene: .
clone size: few
CDR3 protein: CAWKGTWEQYF
CDR3 DNA: TGTGCCTGGAAGGGGACTTGGGAGCAGTACTTC

J gene: TRBJ2-5
V gene: TRBV4-1
D gene: TRBD2
clone size: few
CDR3 protein: CASSQDRRLAGGLEETQYF
CDR3 DNA: TGCGCCAGCAGCCAAGATCGGCGGCTAGCGGGGGGGCTGGAAGAGACCCAGTACTTC

J gene: TRBJ1-5
V gene: TRBV7-2
D gene: TRBD1
clone size: few
CDR3 protein: CASSPQGRNQPQHF
CDR3 DNA: TGTGCCAGCAGCCCACAGGGGAGAAATCAGCCCCAGCATTTT

J gene: TRBJ2-3
V gene: TRBV3-1
D gene: TRBD2
clone size: .
CDR3 protein: CASSQLAGGLRLSTDTQYF
CDR3 DNA: TGTGCCAGCAGCCAACTAGCGGGGGGCCTAAGGCTGAGCACAGATACGCAGTATTTT

J gene: TRBJ1-1
V gene: TRBV28
D gene: .
clone size: .
CDR3 protein: CASSPDWAEAFF
CDR3 DNA: TGTGCCAGCAGTCCCGATTGGGCTGAAGCTTTCTTT

J gene: TRBJ2-7
V gene: TRBV20-1
D gene: .
clone size: .
CDR3 protein: CSAQGGSYEQYF
CDR3 DNA: TGCAGTGCCCAGGGAGGCTCCTACGAGCAGTACTTC

J gene: TRBJ2-3
V gene: TRBV18
D gene: TRBD1
clone size: many
CDR3 protein: CASSPSTGADTQYF
CDR3 DNA: TGTGCCAGCTCACCATCTACAGGGGCAGATACGCAGTATTTT